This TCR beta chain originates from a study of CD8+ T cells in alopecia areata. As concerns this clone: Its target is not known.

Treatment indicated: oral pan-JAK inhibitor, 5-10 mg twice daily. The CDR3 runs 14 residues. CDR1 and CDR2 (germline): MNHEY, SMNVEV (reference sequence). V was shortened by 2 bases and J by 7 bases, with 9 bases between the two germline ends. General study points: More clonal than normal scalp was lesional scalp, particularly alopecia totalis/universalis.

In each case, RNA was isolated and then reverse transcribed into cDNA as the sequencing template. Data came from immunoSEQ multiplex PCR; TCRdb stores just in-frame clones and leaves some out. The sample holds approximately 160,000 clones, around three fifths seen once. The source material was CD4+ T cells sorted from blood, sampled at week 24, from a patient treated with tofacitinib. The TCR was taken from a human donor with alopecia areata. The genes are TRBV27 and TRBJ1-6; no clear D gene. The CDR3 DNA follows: TGTGCCAGCAGTTTACGGACGGAAAATTCACCCCTCCACTTT. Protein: CASSLRTENSPLHF.